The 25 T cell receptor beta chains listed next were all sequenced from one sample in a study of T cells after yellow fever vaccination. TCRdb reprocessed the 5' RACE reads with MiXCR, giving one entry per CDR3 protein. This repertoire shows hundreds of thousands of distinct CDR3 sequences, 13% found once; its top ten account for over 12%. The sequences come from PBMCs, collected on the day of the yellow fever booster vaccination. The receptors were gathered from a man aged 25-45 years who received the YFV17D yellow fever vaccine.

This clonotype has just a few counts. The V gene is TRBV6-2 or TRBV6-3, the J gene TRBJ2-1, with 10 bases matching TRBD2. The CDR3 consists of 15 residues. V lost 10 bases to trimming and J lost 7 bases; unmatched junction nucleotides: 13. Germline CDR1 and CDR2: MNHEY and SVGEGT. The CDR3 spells CATSTLAGARNEQFF. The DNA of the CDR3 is TGTGCCACCTCGACCCTAGCGGGAGCAAGGAATGAGCAGTTCTTC.

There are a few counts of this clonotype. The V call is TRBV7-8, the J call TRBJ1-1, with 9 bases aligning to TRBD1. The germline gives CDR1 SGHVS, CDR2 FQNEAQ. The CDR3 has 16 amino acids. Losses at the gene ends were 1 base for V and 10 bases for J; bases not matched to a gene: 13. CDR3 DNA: TGTGCCAGCAGCTTAGGCACGGGACAGGGCGTAATAGGAGCTTTCTTT. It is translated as CASSLGTGQGVIGAFF.

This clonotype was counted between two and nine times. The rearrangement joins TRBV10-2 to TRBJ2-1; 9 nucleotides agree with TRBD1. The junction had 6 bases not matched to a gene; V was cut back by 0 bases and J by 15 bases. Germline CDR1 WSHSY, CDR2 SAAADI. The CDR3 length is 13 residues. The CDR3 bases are TGCGCCAGCAGTGAGTCGGTGGGACAGGGCCCGTTCTTC. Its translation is CASSESVGQGPFF.

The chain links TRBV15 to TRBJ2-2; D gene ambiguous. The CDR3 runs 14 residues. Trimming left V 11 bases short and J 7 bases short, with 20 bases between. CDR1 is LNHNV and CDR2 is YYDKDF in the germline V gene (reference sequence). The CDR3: CASRTAPVDGELFF. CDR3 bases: TGTGCCTCAAGGACCGCGCCAGTGGACGGGGAGCTGTTTTTT.

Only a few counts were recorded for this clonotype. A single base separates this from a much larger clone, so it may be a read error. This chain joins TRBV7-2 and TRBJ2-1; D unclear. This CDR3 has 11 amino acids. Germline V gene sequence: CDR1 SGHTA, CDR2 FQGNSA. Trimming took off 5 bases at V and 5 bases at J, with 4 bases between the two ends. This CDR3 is CASSHDNEQFF. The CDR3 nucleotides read TGTGCCAGCAGCCACGACAATGAGCAGTTCTTC.

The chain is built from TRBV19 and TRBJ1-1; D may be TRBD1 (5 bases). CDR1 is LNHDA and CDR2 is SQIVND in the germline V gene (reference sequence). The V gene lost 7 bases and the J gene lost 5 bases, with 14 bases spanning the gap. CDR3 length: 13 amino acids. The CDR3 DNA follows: TGTGCCAGTACGGGCAGGGAACGTACTGAAGCTTTCTTT. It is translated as CASTGRERTEAFF.

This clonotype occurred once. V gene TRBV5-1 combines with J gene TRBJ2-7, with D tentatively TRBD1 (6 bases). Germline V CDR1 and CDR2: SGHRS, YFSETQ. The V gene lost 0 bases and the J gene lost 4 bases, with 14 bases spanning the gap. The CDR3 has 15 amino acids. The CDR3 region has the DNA TGCGCCAGCAGCTTGGGGCCGGGACAACGTTACGAGCAGTACTTC. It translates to CASSLGPGQRYEQYF. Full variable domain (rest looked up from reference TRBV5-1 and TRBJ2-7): KAGVTQTPRYLIKTRGQQVTLSCSPISGHRSVSWYQQTPGQGLQFLFEYFSETQRNKGNFPGRFSGRQFSNSRSEMNVSTLELGDSALYLCASSLGPGQRYEQYFGPGTRLTVT.

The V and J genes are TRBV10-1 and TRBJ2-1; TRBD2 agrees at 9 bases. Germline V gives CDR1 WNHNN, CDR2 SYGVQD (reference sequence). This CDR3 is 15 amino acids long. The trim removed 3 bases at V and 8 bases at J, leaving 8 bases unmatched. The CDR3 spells CASSESSGRFYEQFF. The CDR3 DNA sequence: TGCGCCAGCAGTGAATCCAGCGGGAGGTTTTATGAGCAGTTCTTC.

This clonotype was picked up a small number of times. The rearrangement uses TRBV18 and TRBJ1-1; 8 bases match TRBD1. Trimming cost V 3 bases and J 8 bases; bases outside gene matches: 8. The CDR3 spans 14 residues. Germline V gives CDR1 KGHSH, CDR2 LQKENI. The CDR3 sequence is CASSPSGQGSEAFF. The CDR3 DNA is TGTGCCAGCTCACCCTCCGGACAGGGCTCAGAAGCTTTCTTT.

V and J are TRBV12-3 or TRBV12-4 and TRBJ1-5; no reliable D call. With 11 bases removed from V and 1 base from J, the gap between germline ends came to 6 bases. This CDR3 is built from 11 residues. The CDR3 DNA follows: TGTGCCCTGGAGAGCAATCAGCCCCAGCATTTT. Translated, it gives CALESNQPQHF.

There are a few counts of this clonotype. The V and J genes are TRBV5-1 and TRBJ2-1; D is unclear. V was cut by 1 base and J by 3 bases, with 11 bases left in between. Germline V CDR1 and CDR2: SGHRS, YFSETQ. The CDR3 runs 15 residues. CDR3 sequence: CASSLKADFYNEQFF. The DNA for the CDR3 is TGCGCCAGCAGCTTGAAGGCAGACTTCTACAATGAGCAGTTCTTC.

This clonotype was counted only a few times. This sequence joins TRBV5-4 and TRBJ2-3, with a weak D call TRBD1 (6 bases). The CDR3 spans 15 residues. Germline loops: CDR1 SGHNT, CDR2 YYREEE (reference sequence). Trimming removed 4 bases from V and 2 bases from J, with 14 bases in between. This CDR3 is CASSLGADTTDTQYF. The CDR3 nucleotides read TGTGCCAGCAGCCTGGGGGCGGATACCACAGATACGCAGTATTTT.

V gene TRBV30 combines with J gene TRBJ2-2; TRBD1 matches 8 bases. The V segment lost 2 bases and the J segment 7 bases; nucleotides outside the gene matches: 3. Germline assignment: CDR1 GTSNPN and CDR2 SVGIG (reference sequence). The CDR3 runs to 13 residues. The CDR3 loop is CAWSRTGLGELFF. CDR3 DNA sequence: TGTGCCTGGAGTCGGACAGGGCTCGGGGAGCTGTTTTTT.

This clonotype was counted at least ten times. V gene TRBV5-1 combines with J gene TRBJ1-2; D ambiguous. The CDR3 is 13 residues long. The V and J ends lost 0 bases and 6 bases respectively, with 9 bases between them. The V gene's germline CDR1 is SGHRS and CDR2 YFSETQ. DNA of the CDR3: TGCGCCAGCAGCTTGGAATTCGTTGATGGCTACACCTTC. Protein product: CASSLEFVDGYTF.

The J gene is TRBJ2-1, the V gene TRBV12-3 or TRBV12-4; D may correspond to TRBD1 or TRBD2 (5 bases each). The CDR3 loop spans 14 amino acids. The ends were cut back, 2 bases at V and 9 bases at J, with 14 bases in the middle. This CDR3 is CASSLRRSGREQFF. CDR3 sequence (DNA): TGTGCCAGCAGTTTAAGGAGGTCGGGGCGTGAGCAGTTCTTC.

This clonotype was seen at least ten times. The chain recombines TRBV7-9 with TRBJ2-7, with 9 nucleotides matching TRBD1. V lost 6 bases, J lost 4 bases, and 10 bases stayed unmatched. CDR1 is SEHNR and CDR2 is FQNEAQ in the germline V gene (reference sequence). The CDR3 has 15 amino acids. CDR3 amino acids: CASSSAGTGKYEQYF. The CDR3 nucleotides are TGTGCCAGCAGTTCCGCCGGGACAGGGAAGTACGAGCAGTACTTC.

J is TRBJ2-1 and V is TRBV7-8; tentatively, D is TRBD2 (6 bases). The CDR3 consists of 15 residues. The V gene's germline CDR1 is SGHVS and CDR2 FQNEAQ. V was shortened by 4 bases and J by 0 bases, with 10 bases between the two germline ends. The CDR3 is CASSWGLRSYNEQFF. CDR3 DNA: TGTGCCAGCAGCTGGGGACTGCGCTCCTACAATGAGCAGTTCTTC.

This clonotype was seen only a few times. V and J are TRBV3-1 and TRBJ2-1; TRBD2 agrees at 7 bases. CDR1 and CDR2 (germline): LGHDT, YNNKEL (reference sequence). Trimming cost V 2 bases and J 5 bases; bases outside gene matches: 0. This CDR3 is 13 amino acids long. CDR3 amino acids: CASSQLADNEQFF. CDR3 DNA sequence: TGTGCCAGCAGCCAACTAGCGGACAATGAGCAGTTCTTC.

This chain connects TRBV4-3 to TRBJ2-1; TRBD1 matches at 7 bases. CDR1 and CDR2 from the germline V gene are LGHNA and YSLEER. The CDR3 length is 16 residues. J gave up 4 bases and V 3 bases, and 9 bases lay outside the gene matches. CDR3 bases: TGCGCCAGCAGCCACCATACCGGGACAGTATACAATGAGCAGTTCTTC. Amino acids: CASSHHTGTVYNEQFF.

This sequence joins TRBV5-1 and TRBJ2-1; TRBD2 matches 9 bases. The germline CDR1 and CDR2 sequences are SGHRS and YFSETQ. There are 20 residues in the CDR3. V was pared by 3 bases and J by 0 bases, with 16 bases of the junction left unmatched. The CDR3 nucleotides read TGCGCCAGCAGCTCCGGACGGTCGCTAGCGGGATACCGCTCCTACAATGAGCAGTTCTTC. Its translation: CASSSGRSLAGYRSYNEQFF.

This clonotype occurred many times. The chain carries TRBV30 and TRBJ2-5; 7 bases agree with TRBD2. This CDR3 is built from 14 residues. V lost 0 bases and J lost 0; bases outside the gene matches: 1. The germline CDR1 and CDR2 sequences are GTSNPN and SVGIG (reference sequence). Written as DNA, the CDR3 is TGTGCCTGGAGTGTCGGGGGGTACCAAGAGACCCAGTACTTC. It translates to CAWSVGGYQETQYF.

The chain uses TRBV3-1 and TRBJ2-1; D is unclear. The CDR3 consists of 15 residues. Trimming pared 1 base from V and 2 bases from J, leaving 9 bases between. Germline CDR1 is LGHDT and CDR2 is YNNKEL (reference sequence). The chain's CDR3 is CASSQAPPAYNEQFF. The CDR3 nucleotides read TGTGCCAGCAGCCAAGCCCCGCCCGCCTACAATGAGCAGTTCTTC.

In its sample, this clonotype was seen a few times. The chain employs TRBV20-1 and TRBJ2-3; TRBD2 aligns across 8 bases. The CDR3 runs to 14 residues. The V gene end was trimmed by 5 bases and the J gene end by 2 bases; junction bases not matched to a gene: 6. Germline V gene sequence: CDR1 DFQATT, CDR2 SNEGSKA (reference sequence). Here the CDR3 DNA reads TGCAGTGCTCCCAGCGGGGGAGCCACAGATACGCAGTATTTT. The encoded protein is CSAPSGGATDTQYF.

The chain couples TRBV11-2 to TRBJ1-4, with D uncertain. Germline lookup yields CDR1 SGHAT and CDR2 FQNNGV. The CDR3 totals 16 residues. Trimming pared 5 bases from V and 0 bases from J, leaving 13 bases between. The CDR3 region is CASSPVEGPTNEKLFF. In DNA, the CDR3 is TGTGCCAGCAGCCCAGTGGAAGGCCCAACTAATGAAAAACTGTTTTTT.

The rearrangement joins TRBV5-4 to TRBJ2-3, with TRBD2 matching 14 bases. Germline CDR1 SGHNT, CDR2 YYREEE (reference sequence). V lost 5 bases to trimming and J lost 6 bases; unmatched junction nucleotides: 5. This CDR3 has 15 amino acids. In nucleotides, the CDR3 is TGTGCCAGCAGGACGGGACTAGCGGGAGTGGATACGCAGTATTTT. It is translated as CASRTGLAGVDTQYF.